The T cell receptor (beta chain) described here comes from a study of cytomegalovirus exposure and HLA in healthy donors (dated by TCRdb to 2015 to 2018). Some background on the complete study: In an earlier analysis of under 600 of the donors, 276 Gb of sequence data and 117 million unique TCR beta sequences from roughly 200 million T cells were reported. An early release covering approximately 600 HLA-typed donors comprised roughly 300 gigabases of sequencing data and roughly 85 million unique TCR sequences. Among the approximately 430 genotyped donors, approximately 81% belonged to the genetic ancestry cluster associated with self-reported Caucasian donors. The study aimed to test whether signatures of past pathogen exposure could be identified by cataloging public T cell receptors. The T cell repertoires of 666 subjects were profiled by immunosequencing and related to cytomegalovirus serostatus. Along with the roughly 610-subject first cohort, a separate validation cohort of some 130 different subjects was used. The study combined high-throughput TCR immunosequencing, statistical association of individual TCRs with disease status, and machine learning to predict cytomegalovirus infection status. To study patterns of TCR occurrence, a later analysis re-analyzed previously published TCR beta repertoires from around 660 donors and added high-resolution HLA genotyping. Rather than drawing on any new phenotypic data, the later analysis identified candidate immune exposures from TCR beta sequences and the way those sequences occurred across donors. In an earlier analysis of around 540 of the donors, high-throughput TCR beta sequencing was used to judge whether each TCR beta V gene segment behaved as functional or pseudogenic. Donor age, sex, ethnicity and CMV serostatus were compiled alongside the repertoire data. A later genetic analysis used genome-wide SNP genotypes for about 65% of the roughly 670 donors, treating that subset as a discovery cohort. Every repertoire in the discovery cohort had been generated on one and the same sequencing platform. HLA typing included class I and class II loci at four-digit resolution. The number of typed donors differed by locus: about 620-630 for A, B, C, DRB1 and DQB1; some 500 for DQA1; around 580 for DPA1; and around 470 for DPB1. Because of strong linkage in the cohort, roughly 5 DR-DQ haplotypes were treated as single units for association and clustering. Across approximately 400 genotyped donors of the cohort, an average of 235,054 unique TCR beta nucleotide sequences per donor were sequenced, and 15% to 20% of those sequences were non-productive. General findings and caveats noted by the study authors: In a later analysis, most CMV-associated TCR beta chains were found to appear HLA-restricted, with HLA associations seemingly driven largely by CMV exposure. When HLA alleles, especially DR and DQ, strongly co-occurred, attributing TCR associations to individual alleles was difficult. Only TCR beta chains were sequenced in this cohort, and the absence of alpha or paired-chain data limited detectable features. According to the authors, the approach could potentially be generalized to other disease states and immunological phenotypes. Three of the identified cytomegalovirus-associated TCR beta chains were confirmed in vitro to be specific for cytomegalovirus antigens. Broadly in line with IMGT annotations, most TCR beta V segments showed up in productive rearrangements about 87% or about 30% of the time in an earlier analysis of 587 of the donors. Because some donors lacked HLA typing at each locus, the association tests relied only on the typed subset. Some 16 rarely observed V segments, including chromosome 9 orphons, were excluded from the earlier analysis of about 500 of the donors because counts were too low. An association between a missense DCLRE1C variant and V-gene and J-gene trimming of TCR beta chains was found in a later genetic analysis and replicated in an independent cohort. A cluster of highly shared sequence variants was judged likely to be a technical artifact of the sequencing pipeline. A total of about 150 TCR beta chains were listed by the study as associated with cytomegalovirus. Several of the top co-occurrence clusters appeared to be linked to parvovirus B19, influenza, CMV and Epstein-Barr virus, according to a later analysis. Linkage disequilibrium might explain the correlated functional status among segregating V segments, but an unknown experimental factor could not be excluded. Compared with the approximately 710-donor mean, donors in an Asian-associated ancestry cluster had fewer N-insertions in productive TCRs, according to a later genetic analysis. Roughly uniform sequencing depth across donors was assumed in presence/absence analyses, although this assumption may not hold. Across donors, most TCR sequences were observed very rarely, whereas some public TCRs were present in many individuals. In a later analysis, 16,951 TCR beta sequences were associated with specific HLA alleles at a false discovery rate of 0.05. For the cohort, immune exposure information was limited to CMV serostatus. In a later analysis, TCR association rates were found to vary across HLA loci, with the most associated TCRs seen for DRB1 alleles and the fewest for HLA-C alleles. A further reported finding was that TCR beta sequences accurately predicted the HLA-A and HLA-B alleles for most subjects in the first cohort. In a later analysis, HLA-associated TCR beta chains were found to be more clonally expanded and to have lower generation probabilities than equally common non-associated chains. The classifier was reported to diagnose cytomegalovirus status with high specificity and sensitivity in both the original cohort and the validation cohort.

The table lists this clone with a few counts. It lacks a known antigen. No qualities accompany the bases; no much larger clone lies one base away. The method was the immunoSEQ multiplex PCR assay. The multiplex PCR relied on a mix of 60 forward primers for TCR Vbeta segments and 13 reverse primers for TCR Jbeta segments. A multiplex PCR assay on genomic DNA amplified the CDR3 region of rearranged TCR beta genes. On the Illumina HiSeq System, the amplified TCR beta libraries were sequenced as 87-base-pair reads. The paper's data handling went like this. A later analysis counted tens of millions of unique TCR beta chains across the approximately 700 repertoires, and some 11 million of these chains were shared by at least two donors. Raw reads were error-corrected and collapsed into unique sequences with a nearest-neighbor algorithm that merged closely related sequences to remove PCR and sequencing errors. To assign V, D and J gene segments, CDR3 sequences were aligned to IMGT reference sequences. For a sequence to be retained, at least a six-nucleotide match to both a V gene segment and a J gene segment was required. Rearrangements were called productive when the CDR3 lacked stop codons and stayed in frame with V and J; all others were non-productive. CDR3 was defined according to IMGT convention as the region running from the second conserved V-encoded cysteine to the conserved J-encoded phenylalanine. The earlier analysis of about 590 of the donors excluded sequences that lacked an unambiguous match to a single V gene segment. An earlier analysis of a few hundred of the donors called V segments functional above 56.7% productive rearrangements and segregating when the between-donor standard deviation exceeded 5%. A statistical classification framework was built for diagnosing cytomegalovirus status from the catalog of TCR beta chain sequences. V and J gene assignment, in a later analysis, came from comparing TCR nucleotide sequences with IMGT/GENE-DB human TR gene sequences. The TCRdist pipeline was used in a later analysis to assign CDR3 sequences and most-parsimonious VDJ recombination scenarios. A later analysis defined each TCR beta chain by its CDR3 amino acid sequence plus V-gene family, and excluded reads lacking a unique V-gene family. As a way to deal with suspected cross-contamination and a sequencing artifact, a later analysis dropped 640 or so nucleotide sequences that were highly shared and had low generation probability. In a later analysis, a clonal expansion index for each public chain was calculated from normalized within-repertoire ranks of inferred template counts. A later analysis computed generation probabilities with a VDJ recombination model fitted to out-of-frame rearrangements, and checked the results against IGoR. Hypergeometric tests were used in a later analysis to score TCR-TCR, TCR-HLA and TCR-CMV co-occurrence, with a repertoire-size bias correction applied to the TCR pairs. False discovery rates were estimated in a later analysis by permuting HLA or CMV assignments 20 times. In a later analysis, co-occurring TCRs were grouped using DBSCAN, and TCRdist sequence similarity was added for clustering within HLA-allele-positive subsets. Repertoires with fewer than 30,000 or more than 120,000 public chains, plus five repertoires with anomalous nucleotide sharing, were excluded from co-occurrence clustering. TCRdb stores this immuneACCESS table with in-frame sequences only. Part of the clones is absent; in the studies checked, under half of the shortfall reflects unresolved V genes, and no reason is known for the rest. V and J calls and clone size follow that table, whereas D and trimming were derived from the DNA. The sample data list around 220,000 clones, and roughly four fifths of these were observed just once. The top ten hold around 1.4% of the sample.

In total, more than 500 healthy bone marrow donors made up the cohort. At the time of sampling, all cohort members were nominally healthy, though unrecorded immune exposures were likely present. The donor was CMV seronegative and was included in the group of a few hundred seronegative cohort members. Each donor provided a peripheral blood sample, and peripheral blood mononuclear cells were used for TCR beta sequencing. The Qiagen DNeasy Blood Extraction Kit was used to extract genomic DNA from the blood cell samples. The specimen sequenced was PBMCs. The clonotype originates from a girl between 10 and 17 years old in good health and CMV-seronegative.

The CDR3 corresponds to CASSTAEGNQPQHF. In nucleotide form, the sequence is TGTGCCAGTAGTACAGCCGAGGGCAATCAGCCCCAGCATTTT. The chain joins TRBV19 to TRBJ1-5, with no reliable assignment of the D segment. CDR1 and CDR2 were assigned from the germline V gene (reference sequence) as LNHDA and SQIVND. The CDR3, from cysteine to phenylalanine, totals 14 residues. Only CDR3 DNA is held: 42 bases, read in frame from base 1. Trimming costs V 4 bases and J 2 bases, and their ends lie 9 bases apart.